This is a list of T cell receptor beta chains from one sample in a study of blood T cell repertoires in COVID-19. Repertoires were generated with immunoSEQ multiplex PCR, while TCRdb's copy carries only in-frame clones and drops some. The sample includes approximately 75,000 clones, 80% to 95% of them seen just once. Sequencing used peripheral blood. These receptors originate from a human donor in a cohort sampled during active COVID-19. Both conserved end residues are part of each CDR3. Each record gives: D gene, V gene, clone size, J gene, CDR3 DNA, CDR3 protein. The D gene is left open where the match is weak. Size tells how often a clone was seen (once, few, many) or the class of an expanded clone, and some rows leave it out.

D gene: TRBD2
V gene: TRBV12-5
clone size: .
J gene: TRBJ2-1
CDR3 DNA: TGTGCTAGTGGTTTCGGGGGGGCCAGGGCAGGCTTTCGGTTCTTC
CDR3 protein: CASGFGGARAGFRFF

D gene: .
V gene: TRBV19
clone size: .
J gene: TRBJ1-3
CDR3 DNA: TGTGCCAGTAGTATAACTGGGGAGGGGAGGAGAGCTGGAAACACCATATATTTT
CDR3 protein: CASSITGEGRRAGNTIYF

D gene: TRBD1
V gene: TRBV28
clone size: .
J gene: TRBJ1-5
CDR3 DNA: TGTGCCAGCAGCTGGGGCCGCACAGGGGGCTCTATTAGCAATCAGCCCCAGCATTTT
CDR3 protein: CASSWGRTGGSISNQPQHF

D gene: .
V gene: TRBV25-1
clone size: .
J gene: TRBJ2-2
CDR3 DNA: TGTGCCACAAGGGGGGGGGCGGACACCGGGGAGCTGTTTTTT
CDR3 protein: CATRGGADTGELFF

D gene: .
V gene: TRBV19
clone size: .
J gene: TRBJ1-5
CDR3 DNA: TGTGCCAGTAGAGGTGCAGGCGACCAGATTCACAGGTTCAATCAGCCCCAGCATTTT
CDR3 protein: CASRGAGDQIHRFNQPQHF

D gene: TRBD2
V gene: TRBV3-1/TRBV3-2
clone size: .
J gene: TRBJ2-5
CDR3 DNA: TGTGCCAGCAGCCCGTCTGTTCCACTAGCGGGGCGGAAAGAGACCCAGTACTTC
CDR3 protein: CASSPSVPLAGRKETQYF

D gene: TRBD1
V gene: TRBV6-5
clone size: once
J gene: TRBJ1-4
CDR3 DNA: TGTGCCACCATCCAGGGGGCTGCAACTAATGAAAAACTGTTTTTT
CDR3 protein: CATIQGAATNEKLFF

D gene: .
V gene: TRBV5-1
clone size: .
J gene: TRBJ2-3
CDR3 DNA: TGCGCCAGCAGCTTGGATGGAGTAATGGCAGATACGCAGTATTTT
CDR3 protein: CASSLDGVMADTQYF

D gene: .
V gene: TRBV3-1/TRBV3-2
clone size: .
J gene: TRBJ1-6
CDR3 DNA: TGTGCCAGCAGCCAAGATCCGGGGAATTCACCCCTCCACTTT
CDR3 protein: CASSQDPGNSPLHF

D gene: .
V gene: TRBV3-1/TRBV3-2
clone size: .
J gene: TRBJ2-5
CDR3 DNA: TGTGCCAGCAGCCACTCTGAAGAGACCCAGTACTTC
CDR3 protein: CASSHSEETQYF

D gene: TRBD2
V gene: TRBV7-6
clone size: .
J gene: TRBJ2-7
CDR3 DNA: TGTGCCAGCAGCTCACGACTAGCGGGGGACTACGAGCAGTACTTC
CDR3 protein: CASSSRLAGDYEQYF

D gene: .
V gene: TRBV6-2/TRBV6-3
clone size: .
J gene: TRBJ2-6
CDR3 DNA: TGTGCCAGCAGTCCCCTATCCCCTTCTGGGGCCAACGTCCTGACTTTC
CDR3 protein: CASSPLSPSGANVLTF

D gene: .
V gene: TRBV28
clone size: .
J gene: TRBJ2-3
CDR3 DNA: TGTGCCAGCAGTACTCGGACAGATACGCAGTATTTT
CDR3 protein: CASSTRTDTQYF

D gene: TRBD1
V gene: TRBV5-6
clone size: .
J gene: TRBJ2-5
CDR3 DNA: TGTGCCAGCAGCTTATGGACAGGACAAGAGACCCAGTACTTC
CDR3 protein: CASSLWTGQETQYF

D gene: .
V gene: TRBV10-3
clone size: .
J gene: TRBJ1-2
CDR3 DNA: TGTGCCATCAGTTACACGAACTATGGCTACACCTTC
CDR3 protein: CAISYTNYGYTF

D gene: .
V gene: TRBV14
clone size: once
J gene: TRBJ2-5
CDR3 DNA: TGTGCCAGCAGCCAAGGATTTGTAGCCCGTGAGACCCAGTACTTC
CDR3 protein: CASSQGFVARETQYF

D gene: .
V gene: TRBV7-2
clone size: once
J gene: TRBJ2-1
CDR3 DNA: TGTGCCAGCACCCTCTTAGGGGGTCTGGGGGATAGTGAGCAGTTCTTC
CDR3 protein: CASTLLGGLGDSEQFF

D gene: TRBD1
V gene: TRBV6-2/TRBV6-3
clone size: .
J gene: TRBJ1-1
CDR3 DNA: TGTGCCAGCAGTTACTCGACAGGGTCCAAGAACACTGAAGCTTTCTTT
CDR3 protein: CASSYSTGSKNTEAFF

D gene: .
V gene: TRBV10-3
clone size: .
J gene: TRBJ2-7
CDR3 DNA: TGTGCCATCGAGGACATTGGCGAGCAGTACTTC
CDR3 protein: CAIEDIGEQYF

D gene: .
V gene: TRBV20-1
clone size: .
J gene: TRBJ1-2
CDR3 DNA: TGCAGTGTCGGTGGTGGCTACACCTTC
CDR3 protein: CSVGGGYTF

D gene: .
V gene: TRBV6-5
clone size: .
J gene: TRBJ2-5
CDR3 DNA: TGTGCCACCAACGACAAGTCTAAGGGGCAAGAGACCCAGTACTTC
CDR3 protein: CATNDKSKGQETQYF

D gene: .
V gene: TRBV6-2/TRBV6-3
clone size: .
J gene: TRBJ2-2
CDR3 DNA: TGTGCCAGCAGTCGACTAGTTCGCGCCGGGGAGCTGTTTTTT
CDR3 protein: CASSRLVRAGELFF

D gene: TRBD1
V gene: TRBV6-5
clone size: .
J gene: TRBJ1-1
CDR3 DNA: TGTGCCAGCAGTTATGGCGGGACAGGGGCGAACACTGAAGCTTTCTTT
CDR3 protein: CASSYGGTGANTEAFF

D gene: .
V gene: TRBV5-8
clone size: .
J gene: TRBJ1-2
CDR3 DNA: TGTGCCAGCAGCTTCGTGACAGACCCCTCGGCTAACTATGGCTACACCTTC
CDR3 protein: CASSFVTDPSANYGYTF

D gene: TRBD2
V gene: TRBV9
clone size: .
J gene: TRBJ2-3
CDR3 DNA: TGTGCCAGCAGCGCGACTAGCGGGGGGTCTAGCACAGATACGCAGTATTTT
CDR3 protein: CASSATSGGSSTDTQYF

D gene: TRBD2
V gene: TRBV6-1
clone size: .
J gene: TRBJ2-7
CDR3 DNA: TGTGCCAGCAGTGGGGGGGGAAGGTCTGAGGCCCCCTGGGGGGAGCAGTACTTC
CDR3 protein: CASSGGGRSEAPWGEQYF

D gene: TRBD2
V gene: TRBV3-1/TRBV3-2
clone size: .
J gene: TRBJ2-3
CDR3 DNA: TGTGCCAGCAGCCAAGAACCAGCGGGGACCACAGATACGCAGTATTTT
CDR3 protein: CASSQEPAGTTDTQYF

D gene: TRBD1
V gene: TRBV2
clone size: .
J gene: TRBJ1-4
CDR3 DNA: TGTGCCAGCAGTGATGCACGGCAGGGGGCAGAAAAACTGTTTTTT
CDR3 protein: CASSDARQGAEKLFF

D gene: .
V gene: TRBV10-3
clone size: .
J gene: TRBJ1-1
CDR3 DNA: TGTGCCATCACTGACAGGCTAAACACTGAAGCTTTCTTT
CDR3 protein: CAITDRLNTEAFF

D gene: TRBD1
V gene: TRBV28
clone size: .
J gene: TRBJ1-6
CDR3 DNA: TGTGCCAGCAGTAAATCCGGGACAGGGATTAATTCACCCCTCCACTTT
CDR3 protein: CASSKSGTGINSPLHF

D gene: TRBD1
V gene: TRBV2
clone size: .
J gene: TRBJ1-2
CDR3 DNA: TGTGCCAGCCGGGTACAGGGGGCCCTTCGCGGATATGGCTACACCTTC
CDR3 protein: CASRVQGALRGYGYTF

D gene: .
V gene: TRBV29-1
clone size: .
J gene: TRBJ1-1
CDR3 DNA: TGCAGCGTTAGCAGGGGCACTGAAGCTTTCTTT
CDR3 protein: CSVSRGTEAFF

D gene: .
V gene: TRBV7-9
clone size: .
J gene: TRBJ1-5
CDR3 DNA: TGTGCCAGCAGCTTAGGGAGAGTCGATACCAATCAGCCCCAGCATTTT
CDR3 protein: CASSLGRVDTNQPQHF

D gene: TRBD2
V gene: TRBV7-6
clone size: once
J gene: TRBJ2-1
CDR3 DNA: TGTGCCAGCAGCTTAGGGACTAGCGGGGGCTACAATGAGCAGTTCTTC
CDR3 protein: CASSLGTSGGYNEQFF

D gene: .
V gene: TRBV29-1
clone size: .
J gene: TRBJ2-3
CDR3 DNA: TGCAGCGTTGCTATCGGGGAGACAGATACGCAGTATTTT
CDR3 protein: CSVAIGETDTQYF

D gene: .
V gene: TRBV2
clone size: .
J gene: TRBJ1-1
CDR3 DNA: TGTGCCAGCAGTGAAGATCGAGGGGCCAGCGGGGGAACTGAAGCTTTCTTT
CDR3 protein: CASSEDRGASGGTEAFF

D gene: .
V gene: TRBV15
clone size: .
J gene: TRBJ2-7
CDR3 DNA: TGTGCCACCAGCAGTACAATGGCCCACTACGAGCAGTACTTC
CDR3 protein: CATSSTMAHYEQYF

D gene: TRBD2
V gene: TRBV7-2
clone size: .
J gene: TRBJ2-3
CDR3 DNA: TGTGCCAGCAGCCTAGGGGGTAGCGGGGGCACAGATACGCAGTATTTT
CDR3 protein: CASSLGGSGGTDTQYF

D gene: .
V gene: TRBV29-1
clone size: .
J gene: TRBJ2-1
CDR3 DNA: TGCAGCGTTGGTCTGGAGGTGGGTGAGCAGTTCTTC
CDR3 protein: CSVGLEVGEQFF

D gene: TRBD1
V gene: TRBV20-1
clone size: .
J gene: TRBJ1-3
CDR3 DNA: TGCAGTGCTAGTCCTGGCGGACAGGGGAACACCATATATTTT
CDR3 protein: CSASPGGQGNTIYF

D gene: .
V gene: TRBV11-2
clone size: many
J gene: TRBJ2-1
CDR3 DNA: TGTGCCAGCAGCTTACAGGCGCTAGCGAAGTACAATGAGCAGTTCTTC
CDR3 protein: CASSLQALAKYNEQFF

D gene: TRBD1
V gene: TRBV6-5
clone size: .
J gene: TRBJ1-5
CDR3 DNA: TGTGCCAGCAGTTACTCGACAGGGGTTCAGCCCCAGCATTTT
CDR3 protein: CASSYSTGVQPQHF

D gene: .
V gene: TRBV5-1
clone size: .
J gene: TRBJ1-1
CDR3 DNA: TGCGCCAGCACTATTGAAGCCGGGGGCACTGAAGCTTTCTTT
CDR3 protein: CASTIEAGGTEAFF

D gene: .
V gene: TRBV19
clone size: .
J gene: TRBJ2-1
CDR3 DNA: TGTGCCAGTAGCAGGGTTCACTCCTACAATGAGCAGTTCTTC
CDR3 protein: CASSRVHSYNEQFF

D gene: TRBD1
V gene: TRBV5-1
clone size: .
J gene: TRBJ1-1
CDR3 DNA: TGCGCCAGCAGGCAGGGACAGGTGAACACTGAAGCTTTCTTT
CDR3 protein: CASRQGQVNTEAFF

D gene: TRBD2
V gene: TRBV7-2
clone size: .
J gene: TRBJ2-5
CDR3 DNA: TGTGCCAGCAGCTTAGCCGGACTAGCGGGGGGGATCCAAGAGACCCAGTACTTC
CDR3 protein: CASSLAGLAGGIQETQYF

D gene: .
V gene: TRBV7-8
clone size: .
J gene: TRBJ1-1
CDR3 DNA: TGTGCCAGCAGCTTAAACCAACGGGGGGGCACTGAAGCTTTCTTT
CDR3 protein: CASSLNQRGGTEAFF

D gene: TRBD2
V gene: TRBV6-5
clone size: .
J gene: TRBJ2-3
CDR3 DNA: TGTGCCAGCAGTTTCGCGGGGCGGGGGTATCCAGATACGCAGTATTTT
CDR3 protein: CASSFAGRGYPDTQYF

D gene: .
V gene: TRBV7-5
clone size: .
J gene: TRBJ2-1
CDR3 DNA: TGTGCCAGAAGCCCGGGAGAGCAGTTCTTC
CDR3 protein: CARSPGEQFF

D gene: .
V gene: TRBV18
clone size: few
J gene: TRBJ1-6
CDR3 DNA: TGTGCCAGCTCACCACTACGTTTCAGGGAATCCGCAACACCCCTCCACTTT
CDR3 protein: CASSPLRFRESATPLHF

D gene: .
V gene: TRBV5-1
clone size: .
J gene: TRBJ2-2
CDR3 DNA: TGCGCCAGCAGCCCAGGGACCGGAGGGACCGGGGAGCTGTTTTTT
CDR3 protein: CASSPGTGGTGELFF

D gene: TRBD2
V gene: TRBV27
clone size: .
J gene: TRBJ2-5
CDR3 DNA: TGTGCCAGCAGTTTATCAAGCGGGGGGGCATCGTTGACCCAGTACTTC
CDR3 protein: CASSLSSGGASLTQYF

D gene: TRBD2
V gene: TRBV2
clone size: .
J gene: TRBJ2-1
CDR3 DNA: TGTGCCAGCAGTGTACGGGGGGGGCTCTCCTACAATGAGCAGTTCTTC
CDR3 protein: CASSVRGGLSYNEQFF